This T cell receptor (beta chain) was captured in a study of glioma-infiltrating T cells. The iRepertoire nested amplicon-rescue multiplex PCR amplified TCR alpha and beta CDR3s from RNA. For one-step reverse transcription and amplification, about 85-400 ng of tissue mRNA or PBMC total RNA was used. TCRdb re-derived calls from the multiplex PCR reads in MiXCR, one entry per CDR3 protein. The sample lists a few hundred thousand distinct CDR3 sequences, 35% to 45% occurring once. As for this clonotype: Its antigen is not identified.

The CDR3 sequence is 13 residues long. Germline CDR1 MNHNY, CDR2 SVGAGI (reference sequence). Trimming left V 9 bases short and J 2 bases short, with 14 bases between. Study conclusions and caveats: Gliomas, especially low-grade, showed above-expected tissue-blood divergence; non-neoplastic patients showed below.

Source material: glioma tissue, nonneoplastic brain tissue, or PBMCs (not recorded which). The chain is built from TRBV6-6 and TRBJ2-7, with no clear D. The receptor was derived from a human donor with low-grade glioma or glioblastoma, undergoing nonglioma brain surgery, or in good health (not recorded which). Written as DNA, the CDR3 is TGTGCCAGTAGTATAGAACGGACCTACGAGCAGTACTTC. This sequence encodes CASSIERTYEQYF.